This TCR beta chain was recorded in a study of read filtering for tumor transcriptome and immune sequencing. About the study: The cohort had roughly 16 men and around 15 women aged roughly 47 to 90, mean roughly 70 years. Whole-transcriptome libraries were prepared after DNase treatment. Points from the study as a whole: RNA-seq captured clonotypes less deeply and reliably than IR-seq. Without single-read clonotypes, shared clonotype proportions correlated more between IR-seq and RNA-seq.

Concerning this clonotype itself: Its target is not known.

This library used roughly 0.4 ug RNA and molecular barcoded adaptors spanning alpha/delta and beta/gamma chains. Via MiXCR, TCRdb re-called the reads, giving one row per CDR3 protein. This repertoire shows fewer than 90,000 distinct CDR3 sequences, 9% to 15% found once; its top ten account for 15%. CDR1 SGHVS and CDR2 FQNEAQ come from the germline V gene. This CDR3 is 15 amino acids long. Between the trimmed V and J ends, which lost 5 bases and 7 bases, there was a span of 18 bases. The material sequenced was a population of CD138-negative cells sorted from bone marrow. The rearrangement joins TRBV7-8 to TRBJ2-1; perhaps TRBD2 as D (6 bases). The sequence was obtained from a donor aged 40 or over with multiple myeloma. The CDR3 region is CASSPGGVSRNEQFF. The CDR3 bases are TGTGCCAGCAGCCCAGGAGGGGTTTCAAGGAATGAGCAGTTCTTC.